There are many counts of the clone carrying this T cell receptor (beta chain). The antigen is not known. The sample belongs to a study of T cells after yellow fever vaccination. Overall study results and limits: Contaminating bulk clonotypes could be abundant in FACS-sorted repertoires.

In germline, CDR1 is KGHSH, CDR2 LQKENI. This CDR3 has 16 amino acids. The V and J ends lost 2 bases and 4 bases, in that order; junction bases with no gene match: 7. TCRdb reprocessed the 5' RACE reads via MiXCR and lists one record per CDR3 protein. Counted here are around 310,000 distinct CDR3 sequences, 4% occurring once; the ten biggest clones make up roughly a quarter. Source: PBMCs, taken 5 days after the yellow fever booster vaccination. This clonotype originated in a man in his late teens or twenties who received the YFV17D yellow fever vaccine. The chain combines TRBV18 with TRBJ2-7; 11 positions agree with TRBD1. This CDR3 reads CASSPLGQGATYEQYF. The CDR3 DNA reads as TGTGCCAGCTCACCATTAGGACAGGGGGCAACGTACGAGCAGTACTTC.